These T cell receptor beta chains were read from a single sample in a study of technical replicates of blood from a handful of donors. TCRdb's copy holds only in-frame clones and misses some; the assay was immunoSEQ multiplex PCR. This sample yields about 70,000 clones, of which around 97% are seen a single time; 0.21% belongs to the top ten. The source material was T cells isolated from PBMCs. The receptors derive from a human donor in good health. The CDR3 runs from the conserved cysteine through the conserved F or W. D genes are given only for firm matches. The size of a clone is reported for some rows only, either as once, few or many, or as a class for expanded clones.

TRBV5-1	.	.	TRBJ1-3	CASSLNPQRSGNTIYF	TGCGCCAGCAGTTTAAACCCCCAGCGCTCTGGAAACACCATATATTTT
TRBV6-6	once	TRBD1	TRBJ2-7	CASSSPTGGYEQYF	TGTGCCAGCAGTTCTCCGACAGGGGGCTACGAGCAGTACTTC
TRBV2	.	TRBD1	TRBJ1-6	CASSVYRGNSPLHF	TGTGCCAGCAGTGTTTACAGGGGTAATTCACCCCTCCACTTT
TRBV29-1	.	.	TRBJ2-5	CSVAQGLRRETQYF	TGCAGCGTTGCCCAGGGACTCAGACGGGAGACCCAGTACTTC
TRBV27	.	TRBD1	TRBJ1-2	CASSPLGGQGIGGYTF	TGTGCCAGCAGTCCACTTGGGGGACAGGGAATTGGGGGCTACACCTTC
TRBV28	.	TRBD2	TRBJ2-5	CASNPSGGEETQYF	TGTGCCAGCAACCCTAGCGGAGGGGAGGAGACCCAGTACTTC
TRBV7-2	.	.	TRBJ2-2	CASSENTRELFF	TGTGCCAGCAGCGAGAATACGAGGGAGCTGTTTTTT
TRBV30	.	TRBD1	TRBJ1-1	CAWRTGGRTEAFF	TGTGCCTGGAGGACAGGGGGAAGGACTGAAGCTTTCTTT
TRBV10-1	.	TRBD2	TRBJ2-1	CASSVVAGEGGEQFF	TGCGCCAGCAGTGTAGTAGCGGGAGAGGGAGGTGAGCAGTTCTTC
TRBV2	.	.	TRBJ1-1	CASRGGTENTEAFF	TGTGCCAGCAGGGGGGGGACGGAGAACACTGAAGCTTTCTTT
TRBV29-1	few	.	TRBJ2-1	CSVEDLGRAYNEQFF	TGCAGCGTTGAAGATCTGGGCAGGGCCTACAATGAGCAGTTCTTC
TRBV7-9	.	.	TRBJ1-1	CASSSPRGETFF	TGTGCCAGCAGCTCCCCGCGGGGGGAGACTTTCTTT
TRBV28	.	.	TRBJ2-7	CASRTGFYEQYF	TGTGCCAGCAGGACAGGTTTCTACGAGCAGTACTTC
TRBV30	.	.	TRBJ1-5	CAWSVHSSNQPQHF	TGTGCCTGGAGTGTACACAGCAGCAATCAGCCCCAGCATTTT
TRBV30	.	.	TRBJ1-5	CAWSYTSLRGQPQHF	TGTGCCTGGAGCTACACGAGCCTGCGCGGGCAGCCCCAGCATTTT